This T cell receptor (beta chain) was profiled in a study of identical twins. Each CDR3 protein is one row after TCRdb ran MiXCR on the 5' RACE reads. The data contain 460,000 or so distinct CDR3 sequences, 13% to 15% of them singletons. V was clipped by 9 bases and J by 7 bases, with 15 bases between them. Germline loops: CDR1 MNHEY, CDR2 SMNVEV (reference sequence). The CDR3 runs to 13 residues. This clonotype has just a few counts. Its antigen remains unidentified. Study-level findings and limits: Excess low generation probability was seen in twin-shared out-of-frame alpha sequences. There were fewer insertions in abundant cord blood beta clonotypes, but memory repertoires showed no such pattern.

The sample was also reused in another study, on yellow fever vaccine responses in identical twins. That report adds: Twins reportedly appeared to share part of their vaccine T cell response while keeping part individual.

The chain links TRBV27 to TRBJ2-2; maybe TRBD1 (5 bases). The specimen sequenced was CD4+ T cells sorted from blood. The receptor was derived from a woman under 30 in good health. CDR3 sequence reads: CARRTPRIGELFF. As DNA, the CDR3 is TGTGCCAGGCGGACACCTCGGATCGGGGAGCTGTTTTTT.